This T cell receptor beta chain comes out of a study of shared clonotypes between healthy human individuals. Profiling relied on immunoSEQ multiplex PCR, and the TCRdb table lists in-frame clones only, not all of them. This sample yields millions of clones, of which roughly 96% are seen a single time; more than 0.1% belongs to the top ten. The CDR3 runs 15 residues. V lost 6 bases to trimming and J lost 4 bases, with 16 bases between them. Germline V gene lookup returns CDR1 MNHEY and CDR2 SVGAGI. J is TRBJ2-1 and V is TRBV6-5; D call uncertain. This TCR was sampled from a man aged 18 to 35 in good health. Sequenced: naive CD4+ T cells sorted from blood. Regarding subset: CD45RA+ positively selected. CDR3 nucleotide sequence: TGTGCCAGCAGGAGAGAAGGTTCGGTTTACAATGAGCAGTTCTTC. As protein: CASRREGSVYNEQFF.